This TCR beta chain was recovered during a study of blood T cell repertoires in COVID-19. Study-wide context: Samples came from the United States, Italy and Spain, spanning acute and convalescent COVID-19. In each case, the material was cDNA or gDNA derived from T cells, B-cell-depleted T cells, or PBMCs.

Per the study methods: Reference gene primer amplification gave estimated nucleated cell counts. Assay: immunoSEQ multiplex PCR; the TCRdb copy retains only in-frame clones and omits some. That table gives V, J and clone size, and the DNA gave D and trimming. This sample has about 82,000 clones; 85% occur once, and the top ten carry 18%. This clonotype was obtained from an elderly man with active or convalescent COVID-19. Sequenced input: peripheral blood.

The CDR3, as DNA: TGTGCCAGCAGAAACGCCGGGACAGCCTTACATAATGGCTACACCTTC. Its translation is CASRNAGTALHNGYTF. The chain is built from TRBV6-6 and TRBJ1-2, with 7 nucleotides matching TRBD1. The trim removed 6 bases at V and 6 bases at J, leaving 16 bases unmatched. The CDR3 sequence is 16 residues long. Germline CDR1 is MNHNY and CDR2 is SVGAGI (reference sequence).